A single sample is the source of the 14 T cell receptor beta chains below, sequenced in a study of blood T cell repertoires in COVID-19 (dated by TCRdb to the early 2020s). The library was produced with the immunoSEQ multiplex PCR assay. TCRdb obtained this table from immuneACCESS and retained in-frame rearrangements with V and J assigned. These tables miss some clones; where compared with another copy, unresolved V genes account for less than half of the shortfall, and the remainder is unexplained. This sample has fewer than 350,000 clones in its table, and around nine tenths of those were observed once. In total, the top ten clones hold 8.5% to 9% of the sample. The source material was peripheral blood. All receptors derive from a man aged 35 to 55 with active or convalescent COVID-19.

The chain is built from TRBV19 and TRBJ1-2; no clear D gene. The V and J ends lost 4 bases and 4 bases respectively, with 13 bases between them. Per germline, CDR1 LNHDA and CDR2 SQIVND (reference sequence). CDR3 length: 14 residues. CDR3 sequence reads: CASSTPTAAYGYTF. The CDR3, as DNA: TGTGCCAGTAGTACTCCTACAGCGGCCTATGGCTACACCTTC.

This chain joins TRBV27 and TRBJ1-5; D not certain. The V end lost 9 bases, the J end lost 5 bases, and 11 bases lay between the germline ends. This CDR3 is 12 amino acids long. From germline, CDR1 is MNHEY and CDR2 SMNVEV (reference sequence). The CDR3 sequence is CASMTADQPQHF. The CDR3 coding sequence is TGTGCCAGTATGACGGCGGATCAGCCCCAGCATTTT.

The chain links TRBV6-5 to TRBJ2-7, with D perhaps TRBD2 (6 bases). The CDR3 is 12 amino acids. V lost 9 bases to trimming and J lost 3 bases, with 12 bases between them. Germline CDR1 is MNHEY and CDR2 is SVGAGI. The CDR3 sequence: CASGGSFYEQYF. As DNA, the CDR3 is TGTGCCAGTGGGGGGTCTTTCTACGAGCAGTACTTC.

This sequence joins TRBV11-3 and TRBJ1-4, with 9 positions matching TRBD1. The CDR3 is 17 amino acids. Losses at the gene ends were 5 bases for V and 1 base for J; bases not matched to a gene: 8. Germline CDR1 and CDR2: SGHNT and YENEEA. The CDR3 region has the DNA TGTGCCAGCAGCATACTTACAGGGGGCAGAACTAATGAAAAACTGTTTTTT. Translating it yields CASSILTGGRTNEKLFF.

V gene TRBV7-2 combines with J gene TRBJ1-1; D is unclear. V lost 7 bases and J lost 1, with 10 bases in between. Germline loops: CDR1 SGHTA, CDR2 FQGNSA. This CDR3 is 13 amino acids long. The CDR3 spells CASTIYRNTEAFF. The CDR3, as DNA: TGTGCCAGCACAATATATAGGAACACTGAAGCTTTCTTT.

This chain links TRBV19 with TRBJ1-5; D unresolved. The CDR3 has 15 amino acids. V was shortened by 9 bases and J by 0 bases, with 15 bases between the two germline ends. The germline V gene encodes CDR1 LNHDA and CDR2 SQIVND (reference sequence). This chain's CDR3 is CASIPGLFSNQPQHF. DNA of the CDR3: TGTGCCAGCATCCCCGGGTTGTTTAGCAATCAGCCCCAGCATTTT.

This clone is a singleton in its sample. The chain joins TRBV2 to TRBJ2-1; tentative D call: TRBD1 (6 bases). This CDR3 has 10 residues. Trimming cost V 11 bases and J 8 bases, with 10 bases left between them. The germline V gene encodes CDR1 SNHLY and CDR2 FYNNEI. The CDR3, as DNA: TGTGCCGGCCACAGGGATGAGCAGTTCTTC. As protein: CAGHRDEQFF.

The chain couples TRBV7-9 to TRBJ2-6; unclear D gene. Germline CDR1 reads SEHNR; CDR2 reads FQNEAQ (reference sequence). The CDR3 loop spans 15 amino acids. V was pared by 5 bases and J by 0 bases, with 8 bases between. Here the CDR3 DNA reads TGTGCCAGCAGCCAGGCACTCTCTGGGGCCAACGTCCTGACTTTC. Its protein is CASSQALSGANVLTF.

This clone was seen only a few times. The chain couples TRBV19 to TRBJ1-5; 7 bases line up with TRBD1. V lost 5 bases to trimming and J lost 6 bases; unmatched junction nucleotides: 7. The CDR3 is 14 residues long. CDR1 and CDR2 (germline): LNHDA, SQIVND (reference sequence). CDR3 amino acids: CASSRGQVIQPQHF. Written as DNA, the CDR3 is TGTGCCAGTAGTCGCGGACAGGTTATTCAGCCCCAGCATTTT.

The chain joins TRBV25-1 to TRBJ1-1; D possibly corresponds to TRBD1 (6 bases). Germline CDR1 is MGHDK and CDR2 is SYGVNS. V lost 4 bases and J lost 5, with 14 bases in between. This CDR3 has 14 amino acids. This CDR3 reads CASSAAGESTEAFF. The CDR3 bases are TGTGCCAGCAGTGCCGCAGGGGAGTCTACTGAAGCTTTCTTT.

The V and J genes are TRBV4-1 and TRBJ1-2; 10 bases are shared with TRBD1. V lost 3 bases, J lost 0 bases, and 13 bases stayed unmatched. The CDR3 runs to 19 residues. Germline CDR1 reads MGHRA; CDR2 reads YSYEKL. This CDR3 reads CASSQPARDRGPTNYGYTF. The CDR3, as DNA: TGCGCCAGCAGCCAGCCAGCTCGGGACAGGGGCCCCACTAACTATGGCTACACCTTC.

The chain uses TRBV5-1 and TRBJ2-2; 13 bases are shared with TRBD2. The CDR3 has 16 residues. The V gene end was trimmed by 0 bases and the J gene end by 7 bases; junction bases not matched to a gene: 3. The germline CDR1 and CDR2 sequences are SGHRS and YFSETQ. The CDR3, as DNA: TGCGCCAGCAGCTTGGGACTAGCGGGAGGCATCGGGGAGCTGTTTTTT. Translated, it gives CASSLGLAGGIGELFF.

The chain has TRBV2 and TRBJ1-6; TRBD1 agrees at 7 bases. CDR3 length: 13 residues. V dropped 8 bases and J dropped 5; count of bases not matched to a gene: 3. Germline V gene lookup returns CDR1 SNHLY and CDR2 FYNNEI. The CDR3 protein is CASGDSDNSPLHF. CDR3 DNA sequence: TGTGCCAGCGGGGACAGCGATAATTCACCCCTCCACTTT.

The chain couples TRBV11-3 to TRBJ2-1, with 8 bases matching TRBD2. This CDR3 region has 17 residues. V dropped 3 bases and J dropped 5; count of bases not matched to a gene: 12. Per germline, CDR1 SGHNT and CDR2 YENEEA. CDR3 residues: CASSLSPQRELNNEQFF. The CDR3 bases are TGTGCCAGCAGCTTGTCCCCACAGCGGGAGCTGAACAATGAGCAGTTCTTC.